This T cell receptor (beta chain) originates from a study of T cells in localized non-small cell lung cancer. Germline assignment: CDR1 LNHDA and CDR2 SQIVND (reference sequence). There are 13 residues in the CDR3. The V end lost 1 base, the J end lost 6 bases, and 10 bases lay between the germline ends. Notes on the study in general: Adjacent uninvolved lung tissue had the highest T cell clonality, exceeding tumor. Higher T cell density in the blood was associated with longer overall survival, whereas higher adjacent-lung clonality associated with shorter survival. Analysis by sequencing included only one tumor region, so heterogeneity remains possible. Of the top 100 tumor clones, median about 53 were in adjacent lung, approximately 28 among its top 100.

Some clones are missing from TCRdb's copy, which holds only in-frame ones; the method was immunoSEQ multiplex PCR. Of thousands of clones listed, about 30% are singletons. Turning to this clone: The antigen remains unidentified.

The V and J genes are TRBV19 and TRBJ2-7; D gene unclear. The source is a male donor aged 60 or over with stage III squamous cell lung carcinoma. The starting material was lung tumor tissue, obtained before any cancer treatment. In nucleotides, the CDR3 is TGTGCCAGTAGTATAGTTCTTTCGAGCGAGCAGTACTTC. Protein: CASSIVLSSEQYF.